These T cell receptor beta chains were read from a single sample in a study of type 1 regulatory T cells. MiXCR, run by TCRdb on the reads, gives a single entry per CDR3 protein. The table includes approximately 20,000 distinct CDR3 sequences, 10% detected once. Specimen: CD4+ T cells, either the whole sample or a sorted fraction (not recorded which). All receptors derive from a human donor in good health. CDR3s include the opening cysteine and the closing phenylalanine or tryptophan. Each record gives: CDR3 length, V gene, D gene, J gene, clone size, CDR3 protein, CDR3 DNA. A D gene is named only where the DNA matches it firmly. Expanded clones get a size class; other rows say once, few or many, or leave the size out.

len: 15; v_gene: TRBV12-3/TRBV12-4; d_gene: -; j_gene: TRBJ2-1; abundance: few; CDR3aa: CASSYRGGSYNEQFF; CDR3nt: TGTGCCAGCAGTTACAGGGGGGGGTCCTACAATGAGCAGTTCTTC
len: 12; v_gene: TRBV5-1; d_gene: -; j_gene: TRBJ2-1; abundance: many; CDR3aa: CASRVGAEAQFF; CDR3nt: TGCGCCAGCAGGGTTGGGGCAGAGGCGCAGTTCTTC
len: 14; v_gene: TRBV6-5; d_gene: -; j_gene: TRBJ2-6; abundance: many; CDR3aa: CASSYGQPTHVLTF; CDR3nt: TGTGCCAGCAGTTACGGACAGCCCACTCACGTCCTGACTTTC
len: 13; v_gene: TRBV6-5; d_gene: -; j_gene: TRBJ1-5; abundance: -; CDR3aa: CASSTDRDQPQHF; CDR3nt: TGTGCCAGCAGTACGGACAGAGATCAGCCCCAGCATTTT
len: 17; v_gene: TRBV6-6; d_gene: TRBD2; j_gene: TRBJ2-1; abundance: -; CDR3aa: CASSYMGLAGVYNEQFF; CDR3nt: TGTGCCAGCAGTTACATGGGACTAGCGGGAGTTTACAATGAGCAGTTCTTC
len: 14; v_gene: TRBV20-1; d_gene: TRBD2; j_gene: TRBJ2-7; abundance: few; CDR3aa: CSAHWRESSYEQYF; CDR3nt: TGCAGTGCTCATTGGCGGGAGAGCTCCTACGAGCAGTACTTC
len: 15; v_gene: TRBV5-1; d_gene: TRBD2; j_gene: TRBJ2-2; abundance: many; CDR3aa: CASRSGNPGTGELFF; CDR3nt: TGTGCCAGTCGCAGCGGGAATCCAGGCACCGGGGAGCTGTTTTTT
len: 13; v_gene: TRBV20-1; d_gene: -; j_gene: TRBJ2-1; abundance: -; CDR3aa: CSAPKAAHNEQFF; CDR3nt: TGCAGTGCCCCGAAGGCGGCCCACAATGAGCAGTTCTTC
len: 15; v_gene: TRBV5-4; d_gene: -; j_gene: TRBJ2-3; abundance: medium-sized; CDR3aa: CASSLDFKDTDTQYF; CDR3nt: TGTGCCAGCAGCTTGGATTTTAAGGACACAGATACGCAGTATTTT
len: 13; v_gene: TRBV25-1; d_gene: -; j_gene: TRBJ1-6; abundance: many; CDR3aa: CASSESWFSPLHF; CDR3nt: TGTGCCAGCAGTGAATCCTGGTTCTCACCCCTCCACTTT
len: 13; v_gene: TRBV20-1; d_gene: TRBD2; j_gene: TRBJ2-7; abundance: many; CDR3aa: CSARTSGNYEQYF; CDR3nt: TGCAGTGCAAGGACTAGCGGAAACTACGAGCAGTACTTC
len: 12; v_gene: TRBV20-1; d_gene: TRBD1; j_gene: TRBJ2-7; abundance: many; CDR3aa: CSAKDRVHEQYF; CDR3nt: TGCAGTGCTAAGGACAGGGTGCACGAGCAGTACTTC
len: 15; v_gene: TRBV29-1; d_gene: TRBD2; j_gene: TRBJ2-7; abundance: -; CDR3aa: CSVEGTSGTTYEQYF; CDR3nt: TGCAGCGTTGAAGGCACTAGCGGGACTACCTACGAGCAGTACTTC
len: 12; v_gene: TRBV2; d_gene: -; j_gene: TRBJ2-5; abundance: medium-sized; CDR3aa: CASSESWETQYF; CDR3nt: TGTGCCAGCAGTGAATCGTGGGAGACCCAGTACTTC
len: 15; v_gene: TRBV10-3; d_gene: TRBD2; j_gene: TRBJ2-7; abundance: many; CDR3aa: CAISRGLAGSYEQYF; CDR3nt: TGTGCCATCAGTAGGGGACTAGCGGGCTCCTACGAGCAGTACTTC
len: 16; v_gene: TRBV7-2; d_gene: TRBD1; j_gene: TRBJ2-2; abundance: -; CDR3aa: CASSRQGIMNTGELFF; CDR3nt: TGTGCCAGCAGCCGACAGGGCATTATGAACACCGGGGAGCTGTTTTTT
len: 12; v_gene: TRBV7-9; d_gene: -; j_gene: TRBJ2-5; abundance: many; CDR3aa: CASSFTGETQYF; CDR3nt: TGTGCCAGCAGCTTTACGGGGGAGACCCAGTACTTC